The 2 T cell receptor beta chains listed next were all sequenced from one sample in a study of a mutant IDH1 vaccine in newly diagnosed glioma. The table came from immunoSEQ multiplex PCR; TCRdb's copy has only in-frame clones and leaves some out. The sample consists of about 81,000 clones, approximately 85% of them appearing once. The time point is: week 23, last vaccination. Every single dose of the vaccine, 300 ug of mutant IDH1 20-mer peptide, came with topical imiquimod. No antigen is known for these receptors. The sequences come from PBMCs, collected from a glioma patient whose treatment included an IDH1 peptide vaccine. The source is a young man with glioma. Some clones in this sample may be carry-over from other donors' samples.

The rearrangement links TRBV4-1 to TRBJ2-1; no clear D gene. The ends were cut back, 3 bases at V and 4 bases at J, with 13 bases in the middle. The CDR3 consists of 15 residues. Germline CDR1 and CDR2: MGHRA and YSYEKL. The CDR3 loop is CASSHRAVGYNEQFF. As DNA, the CDR3 is TGCGCCAGCAGCCATAGGGCAGTCGGTTACAATGAGCAGTTCTTC.

The rearrangement uses TRBV4-1 and TRBJ2-5, with D unresolved. This CDR3 has 15 amino acids. From germline, CDR1 is MGHRA and CDR2 YSYEKL. V was pared by 2 bases and J by 5 bases, with 15 bases between. The CDR3 DNA reads TGCGCCAGCAGCCAACTTTCAGTAGGCGAGGAGACCCAGTACTTC. Residues: CASSQLSVGEETQYF.